This entry lists 8 T cell receptor beta chains sequenced from one sample in a study of blood T cell repertoires in COVID-19. TCRdb keeps only in-frame clones here, not all; method: immunoSEQ multiplex PCR. The table lists around 250,000 clones, around 88% of them singletons. Sequencing was carried out using peripheral blood. The origin of the receptors is a woman at least 80 years old with COVID-19, enrolled during active disease.

The chain joins TRBV24-1 to TRBJ2-1, with TRBD2 matching 8 bases. The ends lost 3 bases at V and 3 bases at J; junction bases unmatched: 3. CDR1 KGHDR and CDR2 SFDVKD come from the germline V gene. The CDR3 contains 15 residues. The CDR3, as DNA: TGTGCCACCAGTGATACTAGCGGTCTCTACAATGAGCAGTTCTTC. Residues: CATSDTSGLYNEQFF.

This clone was counted once. The CDR3 sequence is CASSLRPSGGALQETQYF. CDR3 DNA: TGCGCCAGCAGTCTCCGGCCTAGCGGGGGGGCCCTACAAGAGACCCAGTACTTC. The chain employs TRBV5-1 and TRBJ2-5; 12 bases map to TRBD2. CDR1 and CDR2 from the germline V gene are SGHRS and YFSETQ. This CDR3 spans 18 amino acids. Trimming cost V 5 bases and J 2 bases; bases outside gene matches: 13.

The gene calls are TRBV3-1 (or the pseudogene TRBV3-2) and TRBJ1-2; TRBD1 matches at 7 bases. Germline lookup yields CDR1 LGHDT and CDR2 YNNKEL (reference sequence). V dropped 6 bases and J dropped 7; count of bases not matched to a gene: 11. CDR3 length: 14 amino acids. CDR3 sequence: CASSRGTDSAGYTF. CDR3 nucleotides: TGTGCCAGCAGTCGAGGGACAGACTCTGCTGGCTACACCTTC.

Comment on this clone: Other DNA sequences in this specimen translate into the identical CDR3. The chain recombines TRBV5-1 with TRBJ1-6; the match to TRBD1 covers 10 bases. V was clipped by 3 bases and J by 7 bases; unmatched bases: 4. The germline CDR1 and CDR2 sequences are SGHRS and YFSETQ. The CDR3 has 15 amino acids. The CDR3 here is CASSSGTGVNSPLHF. CDR3 DNA sequence: TGCGCCAGCAGCTCCGGGACAGGGGTCAATTCACCCCTCCACTTT.

This chain joins TRBV28 and TRBJ2-1, with 7 bases aligning to TRBD1. Germline V CDR1 and CDR2: MDHEN, SYDVKM. The CDR3 spans 12 residues. After removal of 6 bases from V and 9 bases from J, the junction contained 5 bases not matched to a gene. The DNA for the CDR3 is TGTGCCAGCAGCGCCAACAGGGGTGAGCAGTTCTTC. This codes for CASSANRGEQFF.

The table lists this clone with a count of one. The chain recombines TRBV19 with TRBJ1-6; D possibly corresponds to TRBD1 (6 bases). Germline CDR1 and CDR2: LNHDA and SQIVND (reference sequence). The CDR3 loop spans 15 amino acids. Trimming left V 5 bases short and J 5 bases short, with 13 bases between. The CDR3 DNA follows: TGTGCCAGTAGTTGGAACAGGGCAGATAATTCACCCCTCCACTTT. It encodes CASSWNRADNSPLHF.

The chain recombines TRBV6-2 or TRBV6-3 with TRBJ1-6, with 7 bases fitting TRBD1. The CDR3 runs to 15 residues. V shed 4 bases and J 8 bases; nucleotides not matched to a gene: 8. The germline V gene has CDR1 MNHEY and CDR2 SVGEGT. The CDR3 region has the DNA TGTGCCAGCAGTTCACAGGGGTTGCTCCATTCACCCCTCCACTTT. Its translation is CASSSQGLLHSPLHF.

The chain joins TRBV3-1 (or the pseudogene TRBV3-2) to TRBJ2-5; a weak D match, TRBD1 (6 bases). Germline V lookup: CDR1 LGHDT, CDR2 YNNKEL (reference sequence). The CDR3 extends over 18 amino acids. V lost 1 base to trimming and J lost 5 bases, with 23 bases between them. The CDR3 spells CASSQGRVAGELEETQYF. The CDR3 DNA follows: TGTGCCAGCAGCCAAGGTCGGGTGGCAGGGGAATTGGAGGAGACCCAGTACTTC.